Below, 24 T cell receptor beta chains from the same sample are listed, as sequenced in a study of identical twins. TCRdb re-analysed the 5' RACE reads in MiXCR, keeping a single row per CDR3 protein. The sample has 250,000 or so distinct CDR3 sequences; about 8% are singletons. A further study also used this sample, focusing on yellow fever vaccine responses in identical twins.

The sequenced sample consisted of CD8+ T cells sorted from blood. The receptors come from a woman between 18 and 29 years old in good health.

The CDR3 protein is CSVVMRGEVDTQYF. CDR3 sequence (DNA): TGCAGCGTTGTTATGCGGGGGGAAGTAGATACGCAGTATTTT. The rearrangement joins TRBV29-1 to TRBJ2-3; 8 bases are shared with TRBD2. The V and J ends lost 4 bases and 5 bases, in that order; junction bases with no gene match: 8. This CDR3 has 14 residues. CDR1 and CDR2 (germline): SQVTM, ANQGSEA.

This clonotype was recorded at least ten times. The chain is built from TRBV7-9 and TRBJ2-1; D might be TRBD2 (6 bases). The CDR3 consists of 16 residues. Germline V gives CDR1 SEHNR, CDR2 FQNEAQ (reference sequence). V was trimmed by 0 bases and J by 3 bases, leaving 12 bases between them. CDR3 DNA: TGTGCCAGCAGCTTAGCTAGCGGAACCTTCTACAATGAGCAGTTCTTC. Residues: CASSLASGTFYNEQFF.

Worth noting for this clonotype: A read error may produce the germline difference seen at one junction end. The chain uses TRBV7-7 and TRBJ2-5; no firm D call. The CDR3 has 15 amino acids. Per the germline V gene, CDR1 is SSHAT and CDR2 is FNYEAQ (reference sequence). Here the CDR3 DNA reads TGTGCTAGCAGCTTAGGTTTCACTCTGTCGGAGACCCAGTACTTC. This sequence encodes CASSLGFTLSETQYF. The entire variable domain, with the rest obtained from reference TRBV7-7 and TRBJ2-5, is as follows: GAGVSQSPRYKVTKRGQDVTLRCDPISSHATLYWYQQALGQGPEFLTYFNYEAQPDKSGLPSDRFSAERPEGSISTLTIQRTEQRDSAMYRCASSLGFTLSETQYFGPGTRLLVL.

This clonotype was picked up many times. V gene TRBV4-3 combines with J gene TRBJ1-3; 10 bases are a match to TRBD1. Germline V CDR1 and CDR2: LGHNA, YSLEER. V dropped 0 bases and J dropped 3; count of bases not matched to a gene: 8. The CDR3 has 18 residues. Here the CDR3 reads CASSQEPPTGGFGNTIYF. CDR3 nucleotide sequence: TGCGCCAGCAGCCAAGAACCACCGACAGGGGGCTTTGGAAACACCATATATTTT.

This clonotype was observed a few times. This chain links TRBV27 with TRBJ2-3; perhaps TRBD2 as D (5 bases). Trimming took off 7 bases at V and 0 bases at J, with 11 bases between the two ends. This CDR3 is 14 amino acids long. Per germline, CDR1 MNHEY and CDR2 SMNVEV (reference sequence). The CDR3 DNA is TGTGCCAGCAAATTAGGAGGCAGCACAGATACGCAGTATTTT. Protein product: CASKLGGSTDTQYF.

The chain joins TRBV30 to TRBJ2-7; D remains unclear. CDR1 is GTSNPN, CDR2 SVGIG, per germline (reference sequence). V was trimmed by 0 bases and J by 5 bases, leaving 11 bases between them. There are 13 residues in the CDR3. The CDR3 spells CAWSVQGFDEQYF. The CDR3 DNA reads as TGTGCCTGGAGTGTACAAGGGTTCGACGAGCAGTACTTC.

The CDR3 sequence: CSARFTTYEQYF. The CDR3 nucleotides are TGCAGTGCTAGATTCACGACCTACGAGCAGTACTTC. The chain combines TRBV20-1 with TRBJ2-7, with D unresolved. Germline values: CDR1 DFQATT, CDR2 SNEGSKA (reference sequence). V was cut by 2 bases and J by 2 bases, with 7 bases left in between. The CDR3 is made up of 12 amino acids.

The chain combines TRBV10-3 with TRBJ2-3, with 14 bases lining up with TRBD2. Germline V CDR1 and CDR2: ENHRY, SYGVKD. Germline trimming cut 3 bases from V and 4 bases from J; bases unmatched to any gene: 3. The CDR3 contains 16 residues. CDR3: CAISEPGLAGADTQYF. CDR3 coding DNA: TGTGCCATCAGTGAACCGGGACTAGCGGGAGCAGATACGCAGTATTTT.

Comment on this clonotype: A much larger clone lies a single base off, so this may be a read error. This sequence joins TRBV10-3 and TRBJ2-1, with D unresolved. The CDR3 sequence is 14 residues long. Germline-derived CDR1 and CDR2 are ENHRY and SYGVKD. This CDR3 is CPISEAPHNREQFF. Written as DNA, the CDR3 is TGTCCCATCAGTGAGGCCCCCCACAACCGTGAGCAGTTCTTC.

There are many counts of this clonotype. The J gene is TRBJ1-1, the V gene TRBV7-9; D not certain. The ends were cut back, 5 bases at V and 1 base at J, with 8 bases in the middle. This CDR3 is 13 amino acids long. Germline V gene sequence: CDR1 SEHNR, CDR2 FQNEAQ (reference sequence). For the CDR3, the DNA is TGTGCCAGCAGCCCCCCAGGGAACACTGAAGCTTTCTTT. Translated, it gives CASSPPGNTEAFF.

This clonotype has at least ten counts. V gene TRBV7-2 combines with J gene TRBJ2-1; 7 bases line up with TRBD1. The CDR3 has 14 amino acids. V shed 2 bases and J 3 bases; nucleotides not matched to a gene: 1. Germline assignment: CDR1 SGHTA and CDR2 FQGNSA. CDR3 bases: TGTGCCAGCAGCTTAAACAGGGGCTACAATGAGCAGTTCTTC. Protein: CASSLNRGYNEQFF.

V is TRBV15 and J is TRBJ2-7, with 7 bases aligning to TRBD1. V lost 4 bases, J lost 0 bases, and 6 bases stayed unmatched. The CDR3 covers 15 residues. Looked up from germline, CDR1 is LNHNV and CDR2 is YYDKDF (reference sequence). CDR3 protein: CATSIGTADSYEQYF. CDR3 in DNA: TGTGCCACCAGCATCGGGACAGCCGACTCCTACGAGCAGTACTTC. Full variable domain (outside the CDR3, taken from reference TRBV15 and TRBJ2-7): DAMVIQNPRYQVTQFGKPVTLSCSQTLNHNVMYWYQQKSSQAPKLLFHYYDKDFNNEADTPDNFQSRRPNTSFCFLDIRSPGLGDTAMYLCATSIGTADSYEQYFGPGTRLTVT.

This clonotype has ten or more counts. The chain carries TRBV4-3 and TRBJ2-1; D unresolved. Trimming cost V 4 bases and J 2 bases, with 12 bases left between them. The length of the CDR3 is 15 residues. Germline-derived CDR1 and CDR2 are LGHNA and YSLEER. Here the CDR3 reads CASSPNTDTYNEQFF. DNA of the CDR3: TGCGCCAGCAGCCCAAATACCGATACCTACAATGAGCAGTTCTTC.

This clonotype was seen a few times. The gene calls are TRBV11-2 and TRBJ2-5; 16 nucleotides line up with TRBD2. Per germline, CDR1 SGHAT and CDR2 FQNNGV. The J segment lost 4 bases and the V segment lost 5 bases, leaving 7 bases of the junction unmatched. This CDR3 is built from 17 residues. The CDR3 loop reads CASSAGTSGRGGETQYF. Written as DNA, the CDR3 is TGTGCCAGCAGCGCAGGGACTAGCGGGAGGGGTGGAGAGACCCAGTACTTC. The full variable domain, with the rest looked up from reference TRBV11-2 and TRBJ2-5, is EAGVAQSPRYKIIEKRQSVAFWCNPISGHATLYWYQQILGQGPKLLIQFQNNGVVDDSQLPKDRFSAERLKGVDSTLKIQPAKLEDSAVYLCASSAGTSGRGGETQYFGPGTRLLVL.

This clonotype has more than one count but fewer than ten. The genes are TRBV20-1 and TRBJ1-1; no definite D call. V was clipped by 0 bases and J by 0 bases, with 5 bases between them. The CDR3 length is 13 residues. Germline lookup yields CDR1 DFQATT and CDR2 SNEGSKA (reference sequence). CDR3 sequence: CSARDPMNTEAFF. CDR3 sequence (DNA): TGCAGTGCTAGAGATCCTATGAACACTGAAGCTTTCTTT.

Here the CDR3 reads CASRVPYNEQFF. The DNA of the CDR3 is TGCGCCTCCAGGGTACCCTACAATGAGCAGTTCTTC. This rearrangement joins TRBV5-1 to TRBJ2-1; D perhaps matches TRBD1 (5 bases). This CDR3 contains 12 residues. Trimming stripped 10 bases from V and 2 bases from J, with 10 bases between. Germline CDR1 and CDR2: SGHRS and YFSETQ.

The J gene is TRBJ2-5, the V gene TRBV28, with D unclear. Germline lookup yields CDR1 MDHEN and CDR2 SYDVKM. CDR3 length: 12 residues. The ends were cut back, 8 bases at V and 5 bases at J, with 12 bases in the middle. CDR3 coding DNA: TGTGCCAGCGCCCCAGGTTCGGAGACCCAGTACTTC. It specifies CASAPGSETQYF.

This clonotype was picked up a small number of times. The chain uses TRBV4-1 and TRBJ2-4, with 7 bases identical to TRBD2. The V gene's germline CDR1 is MGHRA and CDR2 YSYEKL. V lost 4 bases to trimming and J lost 4 bases; unmatched junction nucleotides: 25. The CDR3 is 21 amino acids. CDR3 bases: TGCGCCAGCAGCCTCCCAGAGGACTTAGCGGGCTCGAGTAGGGAAAAAAACATTCAGTACTTC. As protein: CASSLPEDLAGSSREKNIQYF.

This clonotype has more than one count but fewer than ten. V usage is TRBV7-9 and J usage is TRBJ2-5; D remains unclear. The germline V gene encodes CDR1 SEHNR and CDR2 FQNEAQ (reference sequence). This CDR3 is 13 amino acids long. V was cut by 5 bases and J by 2 bases, with 9 bases left in between. The CDR3, as DNA: TGTGCCAGCAGCAAAGACCTACAAGAGACCCAGTACTTC. It specifies CASSKDLQETQYF.

This clonotype has ten or more counts. This rearrangement joins TRBV7-9 to TRBJ2-1, with TRBD2 identical over 11 bases. CDR1 and CDR2 from the germline V gene are SEHNR and FQNEAQ (reference sequence). This CDR3 region has 17 residues. J gave up 4 bases and V 1 base, and 6 bases lay outside the gene matches. This chain's CDR3 is CASSLGASGGKYNEQFF. Written as DNA, the CDR3 is TGTGCCAGCAGCTTAGGAGCTAGCGGGGGGAAATACAATGAGCAGTTCTTC.

This clonotype was detected many times. The gene calls are TRBV5-1 and TRBJ2-7; 8 nucleotides align to TRBD1. Germline values: CDR1 SGHRS, CDR2 YFSETQ. This CDR3 contains 15 residues. J gave up 2 bases and V 4 bases, and 8 bases lay outside the gene matches. The DNA for the CDR3 is TGCGCCAGCAGCCCATATGACAGGGGACCCTACGAGCAGTACTTC. Amino acids: CASSPYDRGPYEQYF.

This clonotype was observed a few times. This chain connects TRBV29-1 to TRBJ1-1; D ambiguous. CDR3 length equals 12 residues. Germline assignment: CDR1 SQVTM and CDR2 ANQGSEA. V was clipped by 7 bases and J by 4 bases, with 13 bases between them. For the CDR3, the DNA is TGCAGCGCGACGGTGGGTGTCACTGAAGCTTTCTTT. Residues: CSATVGVTEAFF. The complete variable domain, with remaining parts taken from reference TRBV29-1 and TRBJ1-1, reads SAVISQKPSRDICQRGTSLTIQCQVDSQVTMMFWYRQQPGQSLTLIATANQGSEATYESGFVIDKFPISRPNLTFSTLTVSNMSPEDSSIYLCSATVGVTEAFFGQGTRLTVV.

This clonotype was found many times. This chain links TRBV20-1 with TRBJ1-2; D might be TRBD1 (5 bases). CDR1 DFQATT and CDR2 SNEGSKA come from the germline V gene (reference sequence). The CDR3 has 15 amino acids. The germline V and J ends were trimmed by 6 bases and 1 base, with 18 bases remaining between them. The chain's CDR3 is CSAPGLTQGNYGYTF. The CDR3 DNA reads TGCAGTGCCCCAGGCCTGACCCAGGGTAACTATGGCTACACCTTC.

This clonotype was detected many times. The CDR3 region is CSAIGTDKITEAFF. The CDR3, as DNA: TGCAGTGCTATAGGGACAGACAAGATCACTGAAGCTTTCTTT. V gene TRBV20-1 combines with J gene TRBJ1-1; 7 nucleotides agree with TRBD1. The CDR3 spans 14 residues. The V segment lost 4 bases and the J segment 4 bases; nucleotides outside the gene matches: 9. Germline CDR1 reads DFQATT; CDR2 reads SNEGSKA (reference sequence).